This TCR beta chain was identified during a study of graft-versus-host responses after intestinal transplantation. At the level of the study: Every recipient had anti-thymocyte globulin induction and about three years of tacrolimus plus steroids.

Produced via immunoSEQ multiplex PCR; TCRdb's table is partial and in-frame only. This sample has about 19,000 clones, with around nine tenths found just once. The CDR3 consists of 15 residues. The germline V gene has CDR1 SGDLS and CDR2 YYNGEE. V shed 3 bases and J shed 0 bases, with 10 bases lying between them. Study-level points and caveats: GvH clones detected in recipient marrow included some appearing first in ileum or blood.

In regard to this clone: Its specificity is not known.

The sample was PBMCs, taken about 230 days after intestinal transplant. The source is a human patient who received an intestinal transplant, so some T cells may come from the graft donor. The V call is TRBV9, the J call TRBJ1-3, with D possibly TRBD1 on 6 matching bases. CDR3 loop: CASSANRDSGNTIYF. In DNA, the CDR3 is TGTGCCAGCAGCGCAAACAGGGACTCTGGAAACACCATATATTTT.